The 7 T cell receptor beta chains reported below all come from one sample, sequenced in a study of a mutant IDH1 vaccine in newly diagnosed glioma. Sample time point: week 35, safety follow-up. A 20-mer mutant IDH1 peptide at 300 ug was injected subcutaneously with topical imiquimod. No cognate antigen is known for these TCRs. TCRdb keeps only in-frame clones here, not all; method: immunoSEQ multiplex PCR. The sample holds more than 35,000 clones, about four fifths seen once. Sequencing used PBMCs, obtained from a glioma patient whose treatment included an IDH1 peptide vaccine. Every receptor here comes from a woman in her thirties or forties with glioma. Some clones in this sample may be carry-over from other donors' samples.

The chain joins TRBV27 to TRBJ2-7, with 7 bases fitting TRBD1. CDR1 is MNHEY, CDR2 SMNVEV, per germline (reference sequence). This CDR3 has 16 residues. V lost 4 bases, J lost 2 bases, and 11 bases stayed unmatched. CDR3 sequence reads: CASSSPRGPLPYEQYF. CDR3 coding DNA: TGTGCCAGCAGTTCCCCTAGGGGGCCTCTACCCTACGAGCAGTACTTC.

The CDR3 sequence: CASKPGLAGGHLSFYEQYF. For the CDR3, the DNA is TGTGCCAGCAAACCCGGACTAGCGGGAGGTCATCTTTCCTTTTACGAGCAGTACTTC. The V gene is TRBV28, the J gene TRBJ2-7; TRBD2 matches 14 bases. Germline V gives CDR1 MDHEN, CDR2 SYDVKM. J lost 4 bases, V lost 7 bases, and 18 bases had no gene match. There are 19 residues in the CDR3.

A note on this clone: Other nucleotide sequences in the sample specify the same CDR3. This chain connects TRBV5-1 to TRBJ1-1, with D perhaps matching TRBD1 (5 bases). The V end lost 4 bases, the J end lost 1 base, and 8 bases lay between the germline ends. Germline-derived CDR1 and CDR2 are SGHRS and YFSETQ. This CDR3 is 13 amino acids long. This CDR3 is CASSPTGNTEAFF. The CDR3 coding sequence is TGCGCCAGCAGCCCTACAGGGAACACTGAAGCTTTCTTT.

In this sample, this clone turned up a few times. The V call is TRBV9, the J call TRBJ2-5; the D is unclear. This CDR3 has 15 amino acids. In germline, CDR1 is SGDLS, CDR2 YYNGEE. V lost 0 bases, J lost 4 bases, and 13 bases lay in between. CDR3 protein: CASSVAIKARETQYF. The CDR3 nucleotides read TGTGCCAGCAGCGTAGCTATCAAGGCGCGAGAGACCCAGTACTTC.

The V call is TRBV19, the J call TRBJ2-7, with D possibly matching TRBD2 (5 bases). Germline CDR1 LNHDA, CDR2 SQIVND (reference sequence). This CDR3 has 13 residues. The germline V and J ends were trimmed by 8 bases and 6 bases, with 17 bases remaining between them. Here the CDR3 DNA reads TGTGCCAGTTACTCGAGGGAACGCGGCGAGCAGTACTTC. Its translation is CASYSRERGEQYF. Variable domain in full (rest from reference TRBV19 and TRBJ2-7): DGGITQSPKYLFRKEGQNVTLSCEQNLNHDAMYWYRQDPGQGLRLIYYSQIVNDFQKGDIAEGYSVSREKKESFPLTVTSAQKNPTAFYLCASYSRERGEQYFGPGTRLTVT.

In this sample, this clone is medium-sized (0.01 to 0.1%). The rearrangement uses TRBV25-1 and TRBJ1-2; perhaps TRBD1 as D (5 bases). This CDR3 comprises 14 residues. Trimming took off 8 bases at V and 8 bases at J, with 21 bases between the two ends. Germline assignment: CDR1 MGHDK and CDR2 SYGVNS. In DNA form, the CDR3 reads TGTGCCAGCTCGTCTCGGACACCAGTCGGGGGCTACACCTTC. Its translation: CASSSRTPVGGYTF.

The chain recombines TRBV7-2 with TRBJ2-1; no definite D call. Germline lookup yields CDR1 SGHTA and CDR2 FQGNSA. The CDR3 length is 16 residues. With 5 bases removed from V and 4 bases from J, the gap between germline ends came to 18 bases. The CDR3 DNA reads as TGTGCCAGCAGCAACTTCCCGCGCGGAAGATACAATGAGCAGTTCTTC. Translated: CASSNFPRGRYNEQFF.